These T cell receptor beta chains were read from a single sample in a study of blood T cell repertoires in COVID-19. Here immunoSEQ multiplex PCR was the method, and the copy in TCRdb shows in-frame clones only, minus some. The sample lists some 120,000 clones, approximately 85% occurring once. What was sequenced was peripheral blood. The origin of the receptors is a woman of 80 years or more with COVID-19, enrolled during active disease. Each CDR3 is given with its conserved first and last residue. A D gene is named only where the DNA matches it firmly. A clone size is listed for some rows: how often the clone was seen (once, few, many), or a class if it is expanded.

j_call | d_call | clone_size | v_call | cdr3_aa | cdr3_nt
TRBJ2-7 | - | once | TRBV12-3/TRBV12-4 | CASSRFSEQYF | TGTGCCAGCAGCCGGTTCTCCGAGCAGTACTTC
TRBJ1-5 | - | - | TRBV6-1 | CASSEAIGLGNQPQHF | TGTGCCAGCAGTGAAGCGATAGGACTGGGCAATCAGCCCCAGCATTTT
TRBJ2-2 | - | - | TRBV19 | CASSMVRDTGELFF | TGTGCCAGTAGTATGGTCCGGGACACCGGGGAGCTGTTTTTT
TRBJ2-3 | - | - | TRBV28 | CASRKGGTDTQYF | TGTGCCAGCAGAAAGGGGGGCACAGATACGCAGTATTTT
TRBJ2-3 | TRBD1 | few | TRBV5-4 | CASSTRQGETDTQYF | TGTGCCAGCAGCACAAGACAGGGTGAGACAGATACGCAGTATTTT
TRBJ2-1 | - | - | TRBV14 | CASSHQGGDTYNEQFF | TGTGCCAGCAGCCACCAAGGTGGAGATACCTACAATGAGCAGTTCTTC
TRBJ2-5 | - | - | TRBV3-1/TRBV3-2 | CASSQSEQETQYF | TGTGCCAGCAGCCAGAGCGAACAAGAGACCCAGTACTTC
TRBJ2-1 | TRBD2 | - | TRBV28 | CASGLAFNEQFF | TGTGCCAGCGGACTAGCGTTTAATGAGCAGTTCTTC
TRBJ2-1 | TRBD2 | - | TRBV4-3 | CASSQGLAGAEQFF | TGCGCCAGCAGCCAGGGACTAGCGGGAGCTGAGCAGTTCTTC
TRBJ2-3 | TRBD1 | - | TRBV7-9 | CASSPRTGGMGTADTQYF | TGTGCCAGCAGCCCCAGGACAGGGGGCATGGGCACAGCAGATACGCAGTATTTT
TRBJ2-3 | - | - | TRBV4-3 | CASSQDASARTDTQYF | TGCGCCAGCAGCCAAGATGCGTCTGCTCGCACAGATACGCAGTATTTT
TRBJ2-7 | - | - | TRBV7-2 | CASSSAALAWEQYF | TGTGCCAGCAGCTCTGCGGCGCTAGCTTGGGAGCAGTACTTC
TRBJ2-1 | TRBD2 | - | TRBV6-6 | CASSVTSGRVDEQFF | TGTGCCAGCAGCGTAACTAGCGGGAGAGTCGATGAGCAGTTCTTC
TRBJ2-4 | TRBD1 | - | TRBV19 | CASRGQGAKNIQYF | TGTGCCAGCAGGGGACAGGGGGCCAAAAACATTCAGTACTTC
TRBJ1-4 | - | - | TRBV5-1 | CASSFGVQTNEKLFF | TGCGCCAGCAGCTTCGGGGTACAAACTAATGAAAAACTGTTTTTT
TRBJ2-7 | - | - | TRBV11-1 | CASSISAGSGYEQYF | TGTGCCAGCAGCATCAGCGCGGGTAGCGGCTACGAGCAGTACTTC
TRBJ1-5 | TRBD1 | - | TRBV5-1 | CASSSGTGEDQPQHF | TGCGCCAGCAGCTCCGGGACAGGGGAGGATCAGCCCCAGCATTTT
TRBJ2-7 | - | - | TRBV2 | CASSMQRNSVDEQYF | TGTGCCAGCAGTATGCAACGAAACTCCGTTGACGAGCAGTACTTC
TRBJ1-5 | TRBD1 | - | TRBV10-3 | CAISGSGTGNQPQHF | TGTGCCATCAGTGGCTCCGGGACAGGCAATCAGCCCCAGCATTTT
TRBJ2-7 | - | - | TRBV19 | CASSILVGYEQYF | TGTGCCAGTAGTATCCTTGTCGGCTACGAGCAGTACTTC
TRBJ2-5 | TRBD1 | - | TRBV12-3/TRBV12-4 | CASSFKQGETQYF | TGTGCCAGCAGTTTCAAACAGGGGGAGACCCAGTACTTC
TRBJ2-7 | TRBD1 | - | TRBV5-5 | CASSLPGTGIHEQYF | TGTGCCAGCAGCTTGCCCGGGACAGGTATCCACGAGCAGTACTTC
TRBJ1-2 | TRBD1 | once | TRBV28 | CASRPGQGLDGYTF | TGTGCCAGCAGGCCGGGACAGGGTTTGGATGGCTACACCTTC
TRBJ2-7 | TRBD1 | few | TRBV3-1/TRBV3-2 | CASSHTGTGLNEQYF | TGTGCCAGCAGCCACACCGGGACAGGGTTAAACGAGCAGTACTTC
TRBJ2-6 | - | - | TRBV19 | CASRAGANVLTF | TGTGCCTCAAGAGCTGGGGCCAACGTCCTGACTTTC
TRBJ2-3 | - | - | TRBV7-2 | CASSLARGDTQYF | TGTGCCAGCAGCTTAGCGCGGGGAGATACGCAGTATTTT
TRBJ1-2 | - | - | TRBV3-1/TRBV3-2 | CASSQGFGGDYGYTF | TGTGCCAGCAGCCAAGGTTTTGGGGGGGACTATGGCTACACCTTC
TRBJ2-6 | - | - | TRBV28 | CASSLRGHKRTGANVLTF | TGTGCCAGCAGTTTAAGGGGACACAAAAGAACTGGGGCCAACGTCCTGACTTTC
TRBJ2-1 | TRBD2 | - | TRBV7-2 | CASSMGLANEQFF | TGTGCCAGCAGCATGGGACTAGCTAATGAGCAGTTCTTC
TRBJ1-1 | TRBD1 | - | TRBV5-1 | CASSLDRGSTEAFF | TGCGCCAGCAGCTTGGACAGGGGTAGCACTGAAGCTTTCTTT
TRBJ1-5 | - | - | TRBV7-9 | CASTSAQGIGNQPQHF | TGTGCCAGCACCTCAGCCCAGGGGATCGGCAATCAGCCCCAGCATTTT
TRBJ2-7 | TRBD2 | - | TRBV13 | CASSYRTSGGAYEQYF | TGTGCCAGCAGCTACAGAACTAGCGGGGGGGCCTACGAGCAGTACTTC
TRBJ1-1 | - | - | TRBV6-5 | CASSRNAGREAFF | TGTGCCAGCAGTCGTAATGCGGGTAGGGAAGCTTTCTTT
TRBJ1-2 | TRBD1 | - | TRBV6-5 | CASSISGTGYRGYTF | TGTGCCAGCAGTATCTCCGGGACAGGGTATCGTGGCTACACCTTC
TRBJ2-5 | TRBD2 | - | TRBV4-2 | CASSLTSGSQETQYF | TGTGCCAGCAGCCTAACTAGCGGGAGTCAAGAGACCCAGTACTTC
TRBJ2-5 | TRBD2 | - | TRBV3-1/TRBV3-2 | CASSRPRGLGETQYF | TGTGCCAGCAGCCGACCCCGGGGACTAGGGGAGACCCAGTACTTC
TRBJ2-7 | - | - | TRBV6-6 | CASSYSGHEQYF | TGTGCCAGCAGTTACTCTGGGCACGAGCAGTACTTC
TRBJ2-1 | TRBD2 | - | TRBV7-2 | CASSHGLVEEQFF | TGTGCCAGCAGCCATGGACTAGTCGAGGAGCAGTTCTTC
TRBJ1-2 | - | - | TRBV28 | CASSLLLSYGYTF | TGTGCCAGCAGTTTATTGTTGAGTTATGGCTACACCTTC
TRBJ2-7 | TRBD2 | once | TRBV7-9 | CASSPTTGLADEQYF | TGTGCCAGCAGCCCCACGACGGGACTAGCGGACGAGCAGTACTTC
TRBJ1-5 | - | once | TRBV12-3/TRBV12-4 | CASTQTGGQPQHF | TGTGCCAGCACCCAGACAGGTGGGCAGCCCCAGCATTTT
TRBJ2-2 | TRBD1 | - | TRBV6-5 | CASSYGTANTGELFF | TGTGCCAGCAGTTACGGGACAGCAAACACCGGGGAGCTGTTTTTT
TRBJ2-7 | - | once | TRBV21-1 | CASSKALDRVYEQYF | TGTGCCAGCAGCAAAGCATTAGACAGGGTCTACGAGCAGTACTTC
TRBJ2-1 | - | few | TRBV6-5 | CASSAGHRSYNEQFF | TGTGCCAGCAGCGCAGGGCACCGCTCCTACAATGAGCAGTTCTTC
TRBJ2-2 | TRBD1 | - | TRBV6-4 | CASSETGGNTGELFF | TGTGCCAGCAGCGAGACAGGGGGCAACACCGGGGAGCTGTTTTTT
TRBJ2-2 | TRBD2 | - | TRBV7-8 | CASSPAASGRAYGELFF | TGTGCCAGCTCCCCGGCGGCTAGCGGGAGGGCCTACGGGGAGCTGTTTTTT
TRBJ1-6 | TRBD1 | - | TRBV10-3 | CAISDRGQGADNSPLHF | TGTGCCATCAGTGATCGAGGGCAGGGGGCTGATAATTCACCCCTCCACTTT
TRBJ1-3 | - | - | TRBV5-1 | CASSLDGVSGNTIYF | TGCGCCAGCAGCTTGGACGGTGTCTCTGGAAACACCATATATTTT
TRBJ2-5 | TRBD2 | - | TRBV6-5 | CASRDWGGETQYF | TGTGCCAGCAGGGATTGGGGGGGAGAGACCCAGTACTTC
TRBJ2-2 | - | - | TRBV2 | CASSGAGELFF | TGTGCCAGCAGCGGGGCCGGGGAGCTGTTTTTT
TRBJ1-5 | - | - | TRBV19 | CASSTGVYSNQPQHF | TGTGCCAGTAGTACAGGGGTTTATTCCAATCAGCCCCAGCATTTT
TRBJ1-1 | - | few | TRBV6-6 | CASSYSDSEAFF | TGTGCCAGCAGTTACTCGGACAGTGAAGCTTTCTTT
TRBJ1-5 | TRBD1 | - | TRBV6-2/TRBV6-3 | CASSYIDRGGSQPQHF | TGTGCCAGCAGTTACATCGACAGGGGTGGTAGTCAGCCCCAGCATTTT
TRBJ1-1 | TRBD1 | few | TRBV15 | CATSRTGGWTEAFF | TGTGCCACCAGTCGGACAGGGGGCTGGACTGAAGCTTTCTTT
TRBJ2-1 | TRBD2 | - | TRBV28 | CASRLTSRYNEQFF | TGTGCCAGCAGATTGACTAGCCGCTACAATGAGCAGTTCTTC
TRBJ2-7 | TRBD2 | once | TRBV7-2 | CASSLAPSGDYEQYF | TGTGCCAGCAGCTTAGCGCCTAGCGGAGACTACGAGCAGTACTTC
TRBJ2-7 | - | - | TRBV6-2/TRBV6-3 | CASSYRLVSYEQYF | TGTGCCAGCAGTTACAGACTAGTTTCCTACGAGCAGTACTTC
TRBJ2-5 | TRBD1 | - | TRBV7-6 | CASSLAVTGKETQYF | TGTGCCAGCAGCTTAGCAGTGACAGGGAAAGAGACCCAGTACTTC
TRBJ1-1 | - | - | TRBV4-3 | CASSQVHGSTEAFF | TGCGCCAGCAGCCAAGTGCACGGTTCTACTGAAGCTTTCTTT